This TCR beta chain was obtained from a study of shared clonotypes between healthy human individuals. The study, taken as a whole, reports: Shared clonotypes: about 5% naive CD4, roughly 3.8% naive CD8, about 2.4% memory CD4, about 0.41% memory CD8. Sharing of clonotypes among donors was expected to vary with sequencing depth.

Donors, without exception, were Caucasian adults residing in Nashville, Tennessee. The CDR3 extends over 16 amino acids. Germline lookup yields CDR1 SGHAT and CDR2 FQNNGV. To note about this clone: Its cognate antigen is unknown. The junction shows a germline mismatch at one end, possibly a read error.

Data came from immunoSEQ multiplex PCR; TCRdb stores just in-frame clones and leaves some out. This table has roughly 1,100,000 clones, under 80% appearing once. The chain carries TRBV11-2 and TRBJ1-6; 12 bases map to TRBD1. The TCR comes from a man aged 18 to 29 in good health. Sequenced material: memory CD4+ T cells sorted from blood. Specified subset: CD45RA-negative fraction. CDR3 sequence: CASSVDPGTGGSPLHF. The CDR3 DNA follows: TGTGCCAGCAGCGTAGATCCCGGGACAGGGGGCTCACCCCTCCACTTT.